A selection of T cell receptor beta chains follows, all from one sample in a study of T-cell memory formation after mild COVID-19. TCRdb reprocessed the 5' RACE reads with MiXCR, giving one entry per CDR3 protein. This sample has about 170,000 distinct CDR3 sequences, with under 15% found just once. The sequenced material came from PBMCs or a T cell subset sorted from them (not recorded which). The receptors were gathered from a young man who had mild COVID-19 (a few samples of this study predate the infection). Cell type and time point are not known. Each CDR3 is given without its conserved first and last residue.

V	J	CDR3
TRBV20-1	TRBJ2-5	SAFSGGRQETQY
TRBV6-5	TRBJ2-5	ASRKGASKTQY
TRBV20-1	TRBJ2-7	SARPTTYEQY
TRBV5-5	TRBJ2-4	ASSSDGQGNIQY
TRBV6-6	TRBJ1-2	ASSYGTGPPNYGYT
TRBV20-1	TRBJ2-3	SARPPMGGGGTDTQY
TRBV7-3	TRBJ2-2	ASSLNVAGELF
TRBV6-6	TRBJ2-1	ASTSSGGAIVVQF
TRBV7-2	TRBJ1-2	ASSSPLGTGGYGYT
TRBV12-3/TRBV12-4	TRBJ2-1	ASSLALNRRSYNEQF
TRBV7-2	TRBJ1-4	ASSTQPATNEKLF
TRBV7-9	TRBJ2-1	ASSFPPYRVKADEQF
TRBV5-5	TRBJ1-5	ASSLGGGNQPQH
TRBV20-1	TRBJ1-3	SARETGGENTIY
TRBV4-3	TRBJ2-5	ASSQDWSSGVETQY
TRBV5-1	TRBJ2-6	ASSSGHSSGANVLT
TRBV12-3/TRBV12-4	TRBJ2-1	ASSFWQGVKQF
TRBV7-2	TRBJ2-7	ASSLGTTGAEQY
TRBV3-1	TRBJ2-5	ASMLGGREY
TRBV11-2	TRBJ2-5	ASSSPGEGQETQY
TRBV5-1	TRBJ2-2	ASSAPGLNTGELF
TRBV6-5	TRBJ2-5	ASSYTAGLAGQETQY
TRBV5-1	TRBJ2-1	ASSQQPVRDNEQF
TRBV12-3/TRBV12-4	TRBJ1-5	ASRPQGNQPQH
TRBV10-3	TRBJ2-1	AISGLDRGPNEQF
TRBV6-6	TRBJ2-5	ASSPRPETQY
TRBV5-1	TRBJ2-7	ASSPGAGGTDQY
TRBV5-1	TRBJ1-1	ASSTIGTGNTEAF
TRBV7-9	TRBJ1-6	ASSLPDRDNSPLH
TRBV21-1	TRBJ2-5	ASSRSEPTVEETQY
TRBV24-1	TRBJ2-3	ATSAPVVTDTQY
TRBV19	TRBJ2-7	ASSMRRDRVRPYEQY
TRBV9	TRBJ2-5	ASSVGGGFQETQY
TRBV20-1	TRBJ1-6	SASLGVSPLH
TRBV12-3/TRBV12-4	TRBJ1-1	ASSLRERAF
TRBV7-2	TRBJ2-2	ASSLGPQRELF
TRBV12-3/TRBV12-4	TRBJ2-1	ASSLAGAYNEQF
TRBV13	TRBJ2-5	ARTEGRHKETQY